The sequence of this T cell receptor (beta chain) was determined in a study of beta chain features in type 1 diabetes. Study-level results: People with Type 1 diabetes carried modestly yet significantly shorter TCRB CDR3s in all four CD4+ subsets. When VDJ junctions were examined, type 1 diabetes patients showed fewer insertions and more deletions.

In germline, CDR1 is LNHDA, CDR2 SQIVND (reference sequence). This CDR3 spans 14 amino acids. Deletions cut 6 bases from V and 7 bases from J, with 13 bases between. Comments on this clone: Antigen unknown.

TCRB transcripts that were expressed got sequenced, as all of the isolated RNA had been reverse transcribed. Libraries were prepared by immunoSEQ multiplex PCR; TCRdb keeps only in-frame clonotypes and omits some of them. The sample has fewer than 250,000 clones, over 9.5% seen once. The TCR originated in a woman between 18 and 29 years old in good health. V and J are TRBV19 and TRBJ1-6, with D tentatively TRBD1 (5 bases). Sequenced sample: naive CD4+ T cells from blood. The CDR3 DNA sequence: TGTGCCAGTAGCCTCCGGGGGGGAAATTCACCCCTCCACTTT. Translated: CASSLRGGNSPLHF.